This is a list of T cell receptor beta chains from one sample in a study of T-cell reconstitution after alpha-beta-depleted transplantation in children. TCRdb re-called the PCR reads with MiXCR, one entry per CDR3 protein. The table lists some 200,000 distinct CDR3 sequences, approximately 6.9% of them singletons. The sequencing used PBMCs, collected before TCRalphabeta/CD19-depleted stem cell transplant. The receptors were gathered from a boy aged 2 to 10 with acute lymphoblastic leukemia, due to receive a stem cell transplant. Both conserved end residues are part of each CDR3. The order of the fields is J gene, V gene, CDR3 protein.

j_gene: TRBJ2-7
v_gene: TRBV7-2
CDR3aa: CASSYTLTSGKTYEQYF

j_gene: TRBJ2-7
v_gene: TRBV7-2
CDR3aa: CASSFRRQGAGYEQYF

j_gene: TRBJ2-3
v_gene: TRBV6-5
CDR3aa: CASSYSRGADTQYF

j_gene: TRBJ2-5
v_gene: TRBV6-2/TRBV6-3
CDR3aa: CATNTQVKETQYF

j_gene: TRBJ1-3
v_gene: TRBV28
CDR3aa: CASTKTGNTIYF

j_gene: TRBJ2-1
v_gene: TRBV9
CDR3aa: CASSVGSSTNTNEQFF

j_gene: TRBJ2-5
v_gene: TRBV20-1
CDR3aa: CSAREASGETQYF

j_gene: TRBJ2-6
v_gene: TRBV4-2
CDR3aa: CASSQEEWSSGANVLTF

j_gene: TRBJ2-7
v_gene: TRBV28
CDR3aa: CASSFSGALSYEQYF

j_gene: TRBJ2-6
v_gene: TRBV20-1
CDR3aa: CSARGLAGELSSGANVLTF

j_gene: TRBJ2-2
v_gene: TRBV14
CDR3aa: CASSRTGHTNTGELFF

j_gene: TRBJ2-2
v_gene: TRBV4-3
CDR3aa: CASSQETPGELFF

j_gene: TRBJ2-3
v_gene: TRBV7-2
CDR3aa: CASSRRTSGLPDTQYF

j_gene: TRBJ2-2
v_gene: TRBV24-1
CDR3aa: CATSEKSGTTGELFF

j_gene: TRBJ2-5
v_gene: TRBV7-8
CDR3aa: CASSLYGGASGRQETQYF

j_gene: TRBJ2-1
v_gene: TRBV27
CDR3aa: CASSSQFDPYNEQFF

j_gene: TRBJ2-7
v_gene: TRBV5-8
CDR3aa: CASSLGGPREQYF

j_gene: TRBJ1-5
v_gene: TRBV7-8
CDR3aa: CASSLDRGRYEPQHF

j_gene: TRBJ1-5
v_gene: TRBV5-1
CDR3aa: CASSVGQPNQPQHF

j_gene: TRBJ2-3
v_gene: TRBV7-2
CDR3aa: CASSFRLVDTQYF

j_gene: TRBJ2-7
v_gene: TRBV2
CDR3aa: CASRYSGGAYEQYF

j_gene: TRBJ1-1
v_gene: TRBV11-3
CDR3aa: CASSPQLDTEAFF

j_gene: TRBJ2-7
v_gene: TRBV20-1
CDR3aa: CSAIGIPYEQYF

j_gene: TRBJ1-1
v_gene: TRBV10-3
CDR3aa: CAISGQVNTEAFF

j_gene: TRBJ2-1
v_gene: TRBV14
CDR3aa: CASSQGLSSFSLAGVSSYNEQFF

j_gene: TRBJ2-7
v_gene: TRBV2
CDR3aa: CASTLLGTGGREQYF

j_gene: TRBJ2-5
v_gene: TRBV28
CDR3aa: CASETGVRETQYF

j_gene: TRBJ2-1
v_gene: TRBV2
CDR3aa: CASSKRVDEQFF

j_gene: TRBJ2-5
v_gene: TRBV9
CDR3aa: CAGDHTWGKETQYF

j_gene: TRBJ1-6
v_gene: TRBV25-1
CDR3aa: CASSDRYSPLHF

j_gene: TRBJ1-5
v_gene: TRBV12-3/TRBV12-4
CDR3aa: CASSRTGGNNQPQHF

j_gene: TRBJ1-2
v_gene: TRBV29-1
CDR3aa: CSAQGGGGYTF

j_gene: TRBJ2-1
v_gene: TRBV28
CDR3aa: CASSRLAGLLGSYNEQFF

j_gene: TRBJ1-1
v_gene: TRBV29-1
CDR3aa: CSVLSQGAFTEAFF

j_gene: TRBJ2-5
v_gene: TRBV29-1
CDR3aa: CSVETGTAARETQYF